This TCR beta chain is from a study of patients and donors after allogeneic stem cell transplantation. At least ten counts were recorded for this clonotype. TCRdb reanalysed the RT-PCR reads using MiXCR and keeps one entry per CDR3 protein. The repertoire consists of approximately 150,000 distinct CDR3 sequences, with 30% occurring once and the leading ten covering about 3.3%. There are 13 residues in the CDR3. The germline V and J ends were trimmed by 5 bases and 4 bases, with 11 bases remaining between them. The sequencing sample was made of blood, either unsorted or a sorted T cell fraction (not recorded which). The chain joins TRBV12-3 or TRBV12-4 to TRBJ1-1; maybe TRBD1 (5 bases). The TCR originated in a human donor who was either an allogeneic HSCT recipient or a stem cell or donor lymphocyte infusion donor (not recorded which). It is not recorded whose cells these are; they may come from a transplant donor. This chain's CDR3 is CASSPTVSTEAFF. The CDR3 coding sequence is TGTGCCAGCAGTCCGACAGTAAGCACTGAAGCTTTCTTT.